The 27 T cell receptor beta chains below come from one sample, sequenced in a study of blood T cell repertoires in COVID-19. Profiling relied on immunoSEQ multiplex PCR, and the TCRdb table lists in-frame clones only, not all of them. Of approximately 300,000 clones detected, about 85% appear once; the ten largest clones hold 1.5% to 2%. The source material was PBMCs or T cells enriched from blood (not recorded which). The receptors shown here come from a woman younger than 45 who had been exposed to COVID-19.

The rearrangement uses TRBV4-2 and TRBJ2-5; 9 nucleotides align to TRBD1. Germline CDR1 is LGHNA and CDR2 is YNFKEQ. The trim removed 5 bases at V and 4 bases at J, leaving 8 bases unmatched. CDR3 length: 15 amino acids. The CDR3 reads CASSENRGRAETQYF. As DNA, the CDR3 is TGTGCCAGCAGCGAAAACAGGGGGCGCGCAGAGACCCAGTACTTC.

The sample holds a few counts of this clone. The chain joins TRBV18 to TRBJ1-3; 7 bases are a match to TRBD1. The CDR3 is 15 amino acids. CDR1 and CDR2 (germline): KGHSH, LQKENI. V dropped 5 bases and J dropped 0; count of bases not matched to a gene: 4. The CDR3 loop is CASSTGQFSGNTIYF. CDR3 bases: TGTGCCAGCTCAACGGGACAGTTCTCTGGAAACACCATATATTTT.

The chain has TRBV11-1 and TRBJ2-3; TRBD1 agrees at 10 bases. The CDR3 length is 15 residues. V dropped 3 bases and J dropped 3; count of bases not matched to a gene: 3. The V gene's germline CDR1 is SGHAT and CDR2 FQDESV (reference sequence). The CDR3 coding sequence is TGTGCCAGCAGCTTGTCGGGACAGGGGACAGATACGCAGTATTTT. Its translation: CASSLSGQGTDTQYF. Full variable domain (outside the CDR3, taken from reference TRBV11-1 and TRBJ2-3): EAEVAQSPRYKITEKSQAVAFWCDPISGHATLYWYRQILGQGPELLVQFQDESVVDDSQLPKDRFSAERLKGVDSTLKIQPAELGDSAMYLCASSLSGQGTDTQYFGPGTRLTVL.

The V gene is TRBV12-5, the J gene TRBJ2-5, with 7 bases lining up with TRBD1. Germline trimming cut 6 bases from V and 1 base from J; bases unmatched to any gene: 5. Germline values: CDR1 LGHNT, CDR2 FRNRAP. The CDR3 covers 14 residues. CDR3 loop: CASGRDSPQETQYF. CDR3 coding DNA: TGTGCTAGTGGCCGGGACAGCCCCCAAGAGACCCAGTACTTC.

The sample holds a few counts of this clone. The V and J genes are TRBV20-1 and TRBJ1-1; D perhaps matches TRBD1 (5 bases). CDR1 is DFQATT, CDR2 SNEGSKA, per germline (reference sequence). This CDR3 region has 13 residues. Trimming took 5 bases from V and 6 from J, leaving 16 bases between them. CDR3 sequence: CSAGDSLGAEAFF. The CDR3 DNA sequence: TGCAGTGCTGGTGACAGCCTGGGCGCTGAAGCTTTCTTT.

The chain couples TRBV2 to TRBJ2-7; 7 nucleotides match TRBD2. V lost 8 bases to trimming and J lost 0 bases; unmatched junction nucleotides: 13. CDR3 length: 16 amino acids. Looked up from germline, CDR1 is SNHLY and CDR2 is FYNNEI. The CDR3 here is CASVTKWLADSYEQYF. The CDR3 DNA sequence: TGTGCCAGCGTAACCAAATGGCTAGCGGACTCCTACGAGCAGTACTTC. The variable domain in full, with the rest retrieved from reference TRBV2 and TRBJ2-7, is EPEVTQTPSHQVTQMGQEVILRCVPISNHLYFYWYRQILGQKVEFLVSFYNNEISEKSEIFDDQFSVERPDGSNFTLKIRSTKLEDSAMYFCASVTKWLADSYEQYFGPGTRLTVT.

This clone has just a few counts. The chain couples TRBV7-3 to TRBJ1-2; possibly TRBD1 for D (6 bases). CDR3 length equals 13 residues. Per germline, CDR1 SGHTA and CDR2 FQGTGA. Between the trimmed V and J ends, which lost 5 bases and 7 bases, there was a span of 14 bases. The CDR3, as DNA: TGTGCCAGCAGCCGCTTAGGGGGAATTGGCTACACCTTC. Its translation is CASSRLGGIGYTF.

The chain couples TRBV2 to TRBJ1-6; 7 nucleotides line up with TRBD1. This CDR3 is 18 amino acids long. In germline, CDR1 is SNHLY, CDR2 FYNNEI. V trimming: 4 bases; J trimming: 8 bases; junction bases outside the gene matches: 17. CDR3 region: CASSVYVVAGQGDSPLHF. CDR3 DNA sequence: TGTGCCAGCAGTGTGTACGTGGTGGCAGGGCAGGGGGATTCACCCCTCCACTTT.

This clone was recorded many times. The V and J genes are TRBV28 and TRBJ1-2; tentative D call: TRBD1 (5 bases). The CDR3 has 13 residues. CDR1 and CDR2 (germline): MDHEN, SYDVKM. V was trimmed by 5 bases and J by 8 bases, leaving 15 bases between them. CDR3 DNA: TGTGCCAGCAGTCGTCCAGGGAAGGGCGGCTACACCTTC. It encodes CASSRPGKGGYTF.

The CDR3 DNA reads as TGTGCCAGCAGCTTACAGGGCACAGATACGCAGTATTTT. Translated: CASSLQGTDTQYF. V and J are TRBV5-8 and TRBJ2-3, with D maybe TRBD1 (5 bases). The germline V gene has CDR1 SGHTS and CDR2 YDEGEE. CDR3 size: 13 residues. V dropped 2 bases and J dropped 1 base, with 5 bases sitting between them. Full variable domain (outside the CDR3, taken from reference TRBV5-8 and TRBJ2-3): EAGVTQSPTHLIKTRGQQATLRCSPISGHTSVYWYQQALGLGLQFLLWYDEGEERNRGNFPPRFSGRQFPNYSSELNVNALELEDSALYLCASSLQGTDTQYFGPGTRLTVL.

V and J are TRBV29-1 and TRBJ1-1; no clear D gene. Germline values: CDR1 SQVTM, CDR2 ANQGSEA. CDR3 length equals 12 residues. Trimming stripped 4 bases from V and 7 bases from J, with 13 bases between. CDR3 loop: CSVGPVGSEAFF. Written as DNA, the CDR3 is TGCAGCGTTGGCCCAGTTGGGAGTGAAGCTTTCTTT.

A note on this clone: One junction end disagrees with the germline gene, perhaps due to a read error. This chain joins TRBV7-7 and TRBJ2-5, with 8 bases aligning to TRBD1. Germline lookup yields CDR1 SSHAT and CDR2 FNYEAQ (reference sequence). This CDR3 has 14 residues. The CDR3 reads CASSFGQGGETQYF. As DNA, the CDR3 is TGTGCTAGCAGCTTTGGACAGGGCGGGGAGACCCAGTACTTC.

The rearrangement joins TRBV28 to TRBJ1-1; D remains ambiguous. This CDR3 contains 12 residues. The V and J ends lost 5 bases and 3 bases respectively, with 7 bases between them. Germline CDR1 reads MDHEN; CDR2 reads SYDVKM. The CDR3 DNA is TGTGCCAGCAGTCCCCTTCACACTGAAGCTTTCTTT. This codes for CASSPLHTEAFF.

The chain has TRBV10-2 and TRBJ2-1; D not resolved. The germline CDR1 and CDR2 sequences are WSHSY and SAAADI. The V gene lost 7 bases and the J gene lost 15 bases, with 22 bases spanning the gap. The CDR3 consists of 13 residues. CDR3 DNA sequence: TGCGCCAGCACGTTGGAAGACACATCTTTGTCGTTCTTC. Amino acid sequence: CASTLEDTSLSFF.

This sequence joins TRBV7-9 and TRBJ2-3; 11 nucleotides match TRBD2. CDR1 is SEHNR, CDR2 FQNEAQ, per germline (reference sequence). This CDR3 comprises 17 residues. Losses at the gene ends were 2 bases for V and 2 bases for J; bases not matched to a gene: 6. For the CDR3, the DNA is TGTGCCAGCAGCTTAATCGGACTAGCGGGCCTCACAGATACGCAGTATTTT. Its translation: CASSLIGLAGLTDTQYF.

The rearrangement joins TRBV2 to TRBJ1-2; the D gene is possibly TRBD1 (6 bases). Trimming shortened V by 10 bases and J by 2 bases, and 14 bases separated the two germline ends. The CDR3 covers 13 residues. Germline-derived CDR1 and CDR2 are SNHLY and FYNNEI. DNA of the CDR3: TGTGCCATCAACCTCGACAGGAACTATGGCTACACCTTC. It specifies CAINLDRNYGYTF.

In its sample, this clone was seen a few times. This chain uses TRBV7-2 with TRBJ2-3; 10 bases align to TRBD1. Germline CDR1 and CDR2: SGHTA and FQGNSA. CDR3 length: 19 amino acids. V shed 5 bases, J shed 1 base, and the junction held 15 bases outside the gene matches. CDR3 sequence: CASSPRGTGAGVGTDTQYF. DNA of the CDR3: TGTGCCAGCAGCCCAAGGGGGACAGGGGCGGGAGTTGGCACAGATACGCAGTATTTT.

The CDR3 DNA follows: TGTGCCAGCAGCCCTCGCCGGGGGAGGAGCTCCTACAATGAGCAGTTCTTC. Residues: CASSPRRGRSSYNEQFF. The chain employs TRBV7-9 and TRBJ2-1, with a possible D match to TRBD2 (6 bases). The CDR3 covers 17 residues. Trimming removed 5 bases at V and 0 bases at J, with 17 bases between. CDR1 and CDR2 from the germline V gene are SEHNR and FQNEAQ (reference sequence).

The chain carries TRBV3-1 (or the pseudogene TRBV3-2) and TRBJ1-5, with D uncertain. The CDR3 is made up of 14 amino acids. Germline assignment: CDR1 LGHDT and CDR2 YNNKEL (reference sequence). The V and J ends lost 4 bases and 5 bases respectively, with 12 bases between them. The CDR3 region is CASSPKTRDQPQHF. In DNA form, the CDR3 reads TGTGCCAGCAGCCCTAAGACGAGGGATCAGCCCCAGCATTTT.

This clone has a single count. The CDR3 DNA follows: TGTGCCAGCAGGGGGACTAGCGGGGGATACGAGCAGTACTTC. Translating it yields CASRGTSGGYEQYF. The rearrangement links TRBV6-5 to TRBJ2-7; TRBD2 agrees at 14 bases. The CDR3 runs to 14 residues. Germline CDR1 is MNHEY and CDR2 is SVGAGI. V lost 6 bases, J lost 4 bases, and 2 bases stayed unmatched.

The sample holds a few counts of this clone. CDR3 sequence: CASTTGTGNSYEQYF. Written as DNA, the CDR3 is TGTGCCAGTACCACCGGGACAGGGAATTCCTACGAGCAGTACTTC. The chain carries TRBV19 and TRBJ2-7, with 9 bases fitting TRBD1. Trimming at V came to 7 bases and at J to 1 base, leaving 8 bases not matched to a gene. The CDR3 has 15 amino acids. Germline values: CDR1 LNHDA, CDR2 SQIVND (reference sequence).

The V gene is TRBV9, the J gene TRBJ1-6, with a weak D call TRBD1 (6 bases). Trimming removed 0 bases from V and 10 bases from J, with 14 bases in between. Germline lookup yields CDR1 SGDLS and CDR2 YYNGEE. The CDR3 is made up of 15 amino acids. CDR3 sequence: CASSVAGGRGSPLHF. Written as DNA, the CDR3 is TGTGCCAGCAGCGTAGCGGGGGGGCGAGGATCACCCCTCCACTTT.

This sequence joins TRBV18 and TRBJ1-2; 7 bases match TRBD1. Per the germline V gene, CDR1 is KGHSH and CDR2 is LQKENI. The CDR3 length is 14 residues. V trimming: 3 bases; J trimming: 7 bases; junction bases outside the gene matches: 8. This CDR3 reads CASSPWDSGGGYTF. DNA of the CDR3: TGTGCCAGCTCACCGTGGGACTCAGGGGGTGGCTACACCTTC.

V gene TRBV9 combines with J gene TRBJ2-2; 7 bases match TRBD1. Per the germline V gene, CDR1 is SGDLS and CDR2 is YYNGEE. The CDR3 totals 16 residues. V was clipped by 2 bases and J by 0 bases; unmatched bases: 4. The CDR3 reads CASSVGQRANTGELFF. The CDR3 nucleotides read TGTGCCAGCAGCGTGGGACAGCGAGCGAACACCGGGGAGCTGTTTTTT.

The chain couples TRBV28 to TRBJ1-3; no definite D call. This CDR3 spans 16 amino acids. V was clipped by 2 bases and J by 0 bases, with 11 bases between them. The germline V gene encodes CDR1 MDHEN and CDR2 SYDVKM. In DNA form, the CDR3 reads TGTGCCAGCAGTTTAATATTCGCTAGCTCTGGAAACACCATATATTTT. Its protein product is CASSLIFASSGNTIYF.

The chain has TRBV5-1 and TRBJ2-7; 8 nucleotides align to TRBD1. The junction had 6 bases not matched to a gene; V was cut back by 4 bases and J by 0 bases. CDR3 length: 15 amino acids. Germline CDR1 reads SGHRS; CDR2 reads YFSETQ. CDR3 sequence: CASSRVTGVSYEQYF. The CDR3 DNA reads TGCGCCAGCAGCCGAGTGACAGGGGTCTCCTACGAGCAGTACTTC. Filled out from reference TRBV5-1 and TRBJ2-7, the complete variable domain reads KAGVTQTPRYLIKTRGQQVTLSCSPISGHRSVSWYQQTPGQGLQFLFEYFSETQRNKGNFPGRFSGRQFSNSRSEMNVSTLELGDSALYLCASSRVTGVSYEQYFGPGTRLTVT.

This chain uses TRBV6-5 with TRBJ1-2, with 9 bases aligning to TRBD1. The CDR3 is 14 residues long. Germline V CDR1 and CDR2: MNHEY, SVGAGI. The V and J ends lost 2 bases and 8 bases, in that order; junction bases with no gene match: 6. The CDR3 nucleotides read TGTGCCAGCAGTTACGGGGGAACAGGGGGCGGCTACACCTTC. Translated, it gives CASSYGGTGGGYTF.